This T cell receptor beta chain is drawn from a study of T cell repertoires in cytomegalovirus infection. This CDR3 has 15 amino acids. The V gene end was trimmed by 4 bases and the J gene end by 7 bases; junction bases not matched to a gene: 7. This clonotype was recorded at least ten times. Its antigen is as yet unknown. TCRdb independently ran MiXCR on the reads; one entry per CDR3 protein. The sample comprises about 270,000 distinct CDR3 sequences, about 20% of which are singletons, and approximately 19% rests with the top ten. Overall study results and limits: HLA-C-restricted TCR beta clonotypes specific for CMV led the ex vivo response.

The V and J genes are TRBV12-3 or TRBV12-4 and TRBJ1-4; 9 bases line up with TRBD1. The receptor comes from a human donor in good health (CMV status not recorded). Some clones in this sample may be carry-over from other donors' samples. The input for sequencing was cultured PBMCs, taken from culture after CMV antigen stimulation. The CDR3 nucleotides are TGTGCCAGCAGTTCGGGGGACAGGGTTTCTGAAAAACTGTTTTTT. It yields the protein CASSSGDRVSEKLFF.